The sequence of this T cell receptor (beta chain) was determined in a study of blood T cell repertoires in COVID-19. The method was immunoSEQ multiplex PCR; TCRdb's version includes in-frame clones alone and lacks a portion of them. The table lists about 77,000 clones, about 80% of them singletons. This clone was seen a few times. Material for sequencing was peripheral blood. The receptor was isolated from a woman aged 70-85 years with acute or convalescent COVID-19.

CDR3 in amino acids: CSASMEVGAGNSPLHF. CDR3 sequence (DNA): TGCAGTGCTAGTATGGAGGTCGGGGCGGGGAATTCACCCCTCCACTTT. V is TRBV20-1 and J is TRBJ1-6; tentative D call: TRBD1 (5 bases). Trimming pared 3 bases from V and 7 bases from J, leaving 19 bases between. Per the germline V gene, CDR1 is DFQATT and CDR2 is SNEGSKA (reference sequence). The CDR3 covers 16 residues.